Shown below are 8 T cell receptor beta chains from a single sample sequenced in a study of read filtering for tumor transcriptome and immune sequencing. From roughly 390 ng of RNA, a library with molecular barcoded alpha/delta and beta/gamma adaptors was made. TCRdb called the reads again in MiXCR, with one record for every CDR3 protein. The table lists roughly 93,000 distinct CDR3 sequences, about a fifth of them singletons. The sample taken for sequencing was a population of CD138-negative cells sorted from bone marrow. Source of these receptors: a donor at least 40 years old with multiple myeloma.

This clonotype was detected many times. The chain links TRBV2 to TRBJ1-5; D might be TRBD1 (6 bases). Germline values: CDR1 SNHLY, CDR2 FYNNEI. The CDR3 extends over 14 amino acids. Trimming took off 2 bases at V and 9 bases at J, with 14 bases between the two ends. CDR3 sequence reads: CASSEHQWGPPQHF. In DNA form, the CDR3 reads TGTGCCAGCAGTGAACACCAGTGGGGGCCGCCCCAGCATTTT.

The chain recombines TRBV5-1 with TRBJ2-3; 10 nucleotides match TRBD1. The CDR3 spans 16 residues. The germline CDR1 and CDR2 sequences are SGHRS and YFSETQ. J gave up 2 bases and V 4 bases, and 7 bases lay outside the gene matches. CDR3 residues: CASSGGDRGPTDTQYF. CDR3 bases: TGCGCCAGCAGCGGGGGGGACAGGGGCCCCACAGATACGCAGTATTTT.

This clonotype was observed at least ten times. V gene TRBV29-1 combines with J gene TRBJ2-3, with D perhaps matching TRBD1 (5 bases). V lost 4 bases and J lost 0, with 11 bases in between. From germline, CDR1 is SQVTM and CDR2 ANQGSEA. The CDR3 consists of 14 residues. CDR3 residues: CSVGTKYSTDTQYF. The CDR3 bases are TGCAGCGTTGGGACAAAATATAGCACAGATACGCAGTATTTT.

This clonotype came up many times. The chain carries TRBV5-1 and TRBJ1-1; D is undetermined. Germline CDR1 SGHRS, CDR2 YFSETQ. This CDR3 has 13 residues. V lost 4 bases, J lost 1 base, and 8 bases lay in between. CDR3 protein: CASSTDPNTEAFF. The CDR3 DNA reads TGCGCCAGCAGCACCGACCCGAACACTGAAGCTTTCTTT.

The sample holds many counts of this clonotype. The V and J genes are TRBV5-1 and TRBJ2-1, with D possibly matching TRBD1 (5 bases). This CDR3 contains 13 residues. Germline values: CDR1 SGHRS, CDR2 YFSETQ. Trimming stripped 4 bases from V and 3 bases from J, with 8 bases between. CDR3 nucleotide sequence: TGCGCCAGCAGCACCGACAGCTACAATGAGCAGTTCTTC. Its protein product is CASSTDSYNEQFF. The full variable domain, completed using reference TRBV5-1 and TRBJ2-1, is KAGVTQTPRYLIKTRGQQVTLSCSPISGHRSVSWYQQTPGQGLQFLFEYFSETQRNKGNFPGRFSGRQFSNSRSEMNVSTLELGDSALYLCASSTDSYNEQFFGPGTRLTVL.

This clonotype was detected a few times. A much more abundant neighbour one base away suggests this may be a read error. The CDR3 does not end in the conserved phenylalanine or tryptophan, so this is likely a read error. The chain combines TRBV9 with TRBJ2-1; TRBD2 matches 11 bases. The ends lost 3 bases at V and 7 bases at J; junction bases unmatched: 9. The CDR3 has 16 residues. Per the germline V gene, CDR1 is SGDLS and CDR2 is YYNGEE. CDR3 protein: CASSELAGAFLNEQFL. CDR3 DNA sequence: TGTGCCAGCAGCGAACTAGCGGGGGCCTTCCTTAATGAGCAGTTCTTA.

This clonotype occurred a few times. V and J are TRBV9 and TRBJ1-4; the D gene is possibly TRBD1 (6 bases). Between the trimmed V and J ends, which lost 3 bases and 7 bases, there was a span of 19 bases. Germline assignment: CDR1 SGDLS and CDR2 YYNGEE. This CDR3 region has 16 residues. In DNA form, the CDR3 reads TGTGCCAGCAGCGGGGGACACGGAGGAATGGGTGAAAAACTGTTTTTT. Protein product: CASSGGHGGMGEKLFF.

This clonotype was seen repeatedly, ten times or more. The chain uses TRBV29-1 and TRBJ1-1; D gene ambiguous. V lost 2 bases, J lost 8 bases, and 12 bases lay in between. The CDR3 extends over 12 amino acids. Germline lookup yields CDR1 SQVTM and CDR2 ANQGSEA. Written as DNA, the CDR3 is TGCAGCGTTGAAAGGCAGACACTCGAAGCTTTCTTT. Translated: CSVERQTLEAFF.